The TCR beta chain described here comes from a study of T cells after yellow fever vaccination. Template switching by 5'RACE produced TCR cDNA, adding a universal primer site and UMIs. TCRdb used MiXCR to reprocess the 5' RACE reads, holding one entry per CDR3 protein. The sample holds more than 450,000 distinct CDR3 sequences, around a fifth seen once. This CDR3 is 14 amino acids long. Trimming removed 7 bases at V and 2 bases at J, with 11 bases between. The sample holds a few counts of this clonotype. Its antigen is unidentified. Findings and limits, study-wide: The study noted that FACS-sorted repertoires could contain abundant clonotypes contaminating from the bulk population.

The sequenced sample was PBMCs, obtained roughly 23 days after the first yellow fever vaccination. The V call is TRBV12-3 or TRBV12-4, the J call TRBJ2-2; no clear D gene. The source of this sequence is a man aged 18 to 30 who received the YFV17D yellow fever vaccine. Here the CDR3 DNA reads TGTGCCAGCACCCTGGGCCCTAACACCGGGGAGCTGTTTTTT. Amino acid sequence: CASTLGPNTGELFF.